The sequence of this T cell receptor (beta chain) was determined in a study of cytomegalovirus exposure and HLA in healthy donors (dated by TCRdb to 2016 to 2017). A note on the overall study: According to an earlier analysis of several hundred of the donors, about 180 million T cells yielded 90 million to 140 million unique TCR beta sequences and less than 300 Gb of sequence data. Approximately 300 gigabases of sequencing data and tens of millions of unique TCR sequences were included in an early release covering several hundred HLA-typed donors. Of the 300 to 500 genotyped donors, 80% to 90% were placed in the genetic ancestry cluster associated with self-reported Caucasian donors. The study aimed to test whether cataloging public T cell receptors could reveal signatures of past pathogen exposure. The study used immunosequencing to profile the T cell repertoires of hundreds of subjects and linked those repertoires to cytomegalovirus serostatus. Along with the approximately 620-subject first cohort, a separate validation cohort of approximately 110 different subjects was used. To predict cytomegalovirus infection status, the study brought together high-throughput TCR immunosequencing, statistical association of individual TCRs with disease status, and machine learning. To study patterns of TCR occurrence, a later analysis re-analyzed previously published TCR beta repertoires from more than 550 donors and added high-resolution HLA genotyping. In the later analysis, no new phenotypic data were used to find candidate immune exposures; instead, reliance was placed on TCR beta sequences and their occurrence across donors. To decide whether each TCR beta V gene segment behaved as functional or pseudogenic, an earlier analysis of some 600 of the donors relied on high-throughput TCR beta sequencing. Alongside the repertoire data, information on donor age, sex, ethnicity and CMV serostatus was compiled. A later genetic analysis used genome-wide SNP genotypes for about 55% of the 666 donors, treating that subset as a discovery cohort. Every discovery cohort repertoire had been produced on one sequencing platform. HLA typing covered class I and class II loci at four-digit resolution. The number of typed donors differed by locus: about 620-630 for A, B, C, DRB1 and DQB1; roughly 510 for DQA1; about 600 for DPA1; and about 470 for DPB1. Several DR-DQ haplotypes were handled as single units for association and clustering because linkage in the cohort was strong. Among a few hundred genotyped donors of the cohort, an average of approximately 240,000 unique TCR beta nucleotide sequences were sequenced per donor, roughly 18% of them non-productive. Study-wide conclusions, independent of this receptor: It was suggested by the authors that the approach could potentially be generalized to other disease states and immunological phenotypes. A few of the identified cytomegalovirus-associated TCR beta chains were confirmed in vitro to be specific for cytomegalovirus antigens. Because counts were too low, around 18 rarely observed V segments, including chromosome 9 orphons, were left out of the earlier analysis of several hundred of the donors. A group of highly shared sequence variants was considered likely to be a technical artifact of the sequencing pipeline. Specific HLA alleles were associated with 16,951 TCR beta sequences at a false discovery rate of 0.05 in a later analysis. Across donors, most TCR sequences were observed very rarely, whereas some public TCRs were present in many individuals. Broadly in line with IMGT annotations, most TCR beta V segments showed up in productive rearrangements about 87% or about 30% of the time in an earlier analysis of several hundred of the donors. Roughly uniform sequencing depth across donors was assumed in presence/absence analyses, although this assumption may not hold. For the cohort, immune exposure information was limited to CMV serostatus. The 87-base-pair reads could not distinguish some IMGT-functional V segments, including TRBV6-2 and TRBV6-3, so those segments were excluded. In a later genetic analysis, fewer N-insertions in productive TCRs were reported among donors in an Asian-associated ancestry cluster than the roughly 700-donor mean. Several of the top co-occurrence clusters appeared to be linked to parvovirus B19, influenza, CMV and Epstein-Barr virus, according to a later analysis. The classifier was reported to diagnose cytomegalovirus status with high specificity and sensitivity in both the original and validation cohorts. Because HLA typing was unavailable for some donors at each locus, only the typed subset was used in association tests. The study listed 164 TCR beta chains as associated with cytomegalovirus. Most CMV-associated TCR beta chains appeared to be HLA-restricted in a later analysis, and the HLA associations seemed to be driven largely by CMV exposure. The cohort was sequenced for TCR beta chains only, and without alpha or paired-chain data the features that could be detected were limited. When HLA alleles, especially DR and DQ, strongly co-occurred, TCR associations were difficult to assign to individual alleles. Compared with equally common non-associated chains, HLA-associated TCR beta chains in a later analysis were more clonally expanded and had lower generation probabilities. According to a later analysis, TCR association rates differed among HLA loci, with DRB1 alleles showing the most associated TCRs and HLA-C alleles showing the fewest. Linkage disequilibrium might explain the correlated functional status among segregating V segments, but an unknown experimental factor could not be ruled out. A later genetic analysis associated a missense DCLRE1C variant with V-gene and J-gene trimming of TCR beta chains, and an independent cohort replicated the association. A further reported finding was that TCR beta sequences accurately predicted the HLA-A and HLA-B alleles for most subjects in the first cohort.

The cohort was made up of several hundred healthy bone marrow donors. At the time of sampling, all cohort members were nominally healthy, though unrecorded immune exposures were likely present. The donor tested CMV seropositive, placing the donor among the approximately 290 seropositive members of the cohort. A peripheral blood sample was collected from each donor, and TCR beta sequencing was performed on peripheral blood mononuclear cells. The Qiagen DNeasy Blood Extraction Kit was used to extract genomic DNA from the blood cell samples. Comment on this clone: Its antigen specificity is not known. No much larger clonotype is one base removed from it; base qualities were not supplied.

Libraries were made using the immunoSEQ multiplex PCR assay. For the multiplex PCR, a mixture combining 60 forward primers for TCR Vbeta segments and 13 reverse primers for TCR Jbeta segments was used. The CDR3 region of rearranged TCR beta genes was amplified from genomic DNA with a multiplex PCR assay. On the Illumina HiSeq System, the amplified TCR beta libraries were sequenced as 87-base-pair reads. In the paper's pipeline: Across the 600 to 700 repertoires, a later analysis counted around 80 million unique TCR beta chains, 9.5 million to 13 million of which were shared by at least two donors. Raw reads were error-corrected and collapsed into unique sequences with a nearest-neighbor algorithm that merged closely related sequences to remove PCR and sequencing errors. To assign V, D and J gene segments, CDR3 sequences were aligned to IMGT reference sequences. For a sequence to be retained, a match of at least six nucleotides to both a V gene segment and a J gene segment was required. Rearrangements were classified as productive when the CDR3 lacked stop codons and remained in frame with V and J, and all other rearrangements were classified as non-productive. Following IMGT convention, CDR3 was defined as the stretch from the second conserved V-encoded cysteine to the conserved J-encoded phenylalanine. The earlier analysis of 500 to 750 of the donors excluded any sequence lacking an unambiguous match to a single V gene segment. An earlier analysis of some 610 of the donors called V segments functional above 56.7% productive rearrangements and segregating when the between-donor standard deviation exceeded 5%. To diagnose cytomegalovirus status from the catalog of TCR beta chain sequences, a statistical classification framework was built. V and J gene assignment, in a later analysis, came from comparing TCR nucleotide sequences with IMGT/GENE-DB human TR gene sequences. A later analysis assigned CDR3 sequences and most-parsimonious VDJ recombination scenarios with the TCRdist pipeline. In a later analysis, every TCR beta chain was defined by the combination of its CDR3 amino acid sequence and its V-gene family, and reads without a unique V-gene family were dropped. As a way to deal with suspected cross-contamination and a sequencing artifact, a later analysis dropped approximately 590 nucleotide sequences that were highly shared and had low generation probability. For each public chain, a later analysis derived a clonal expansion index from normalized ranks of inferred template counts within each repertoire. In a later analysis, generation probabilities were computed with a VDJ recombination model fitted to out-of-frame rearrangements, and the resulting probabilities were checked against IGoR. In a later analysis, hypergeometric tests were used to score TCR-TCR, TCR-HLA and TCR-CMV co-occurrence, with a repertoire-size bias correction applied to TCR pairs. False discovery rates were estimated in a later analysis by permuting HLA or CMV assignments 20 times. In a later analysis, co-occurring TCRs were grouped with DBSCAN, and TCRdist sequence similarity was added when clustering was performed within HLA-allele-positive subsets. For co-occurrence clustering, repertoires with fewer than 30,000 or more than 120,000 public chains were excluded, along with a handful of repertoires with anomalous nucleotide sharing. The table was pulled from immuneACCESS by TCRdb, which kept in-frame rearrangements only. Such tables lose some clones; where checked, under half of the loss comes from unresolved V genes, and the rest has no known cause. V, J and clone size derive from that table, while D and trimming were established from the DNA sequence. For this sample there are tens of thousands of clones; under 80% appear just once. The ten largest clones represent approximately 7% of the sample.

Taken from the germline V gene (reference sequence), the CDR1 and CDR2 loops are SEHNR and FQNEAQ. Between the V and J ends, shortened by 5 bases and 11 bases respectively, the junction contains 24 bases. Reading from cysteine to phenylalanine, the CDR3 counts 15 amino acids. Only CDR3 DNA is held: 45 bases, read in frame from base 1. This sequence was found in a woman aged 50 to 65 in good health and CMV-seropositive. Sample: PBMCs. The chain joins TRBV7-9 to TRBJ1-1, with the D gene not confidently named. The CDR3 protein: CASSHAAENMGSAFF. The nucleotide sequence reads TGTGCCAGCAGCCATGCGGCAGAGAATATGGGTAGTGCTTTCTTT.